The sequence of this TCR beta chain was determined in a study of OX40 agonist ivuxolimab in advanced cancers. The method was immunoSEQ multiplex PCR; TCRdb's version includes in-frame clones alone and lacks a portion of them. This repertoire shows about 62,000 clones, 85% found once; its top ten account for approximately 3.6%. CDR1 is MNHEY and CDR2 is SVGAGI in the germline V gene. This CDR3 contains 13 residues. Trimming at V came to 3 bases and at J to 8 bases, leaving 2 bases not matched to a gene. This chain uses TRBV6-5 with TRBJ2-1, with 9 bases lining up with TRBD2. The source material was CD4+ or CD8+ T cells sorted from blood, sampled in a trial of the OX40 agonist ivuxolimab. The clonotype comes from an adult with an advanced solid tumor such as melanoma, head and neck, liver or kidney cancer. The CDR3: CASSYSGSDEQFF. For the CDR3, the DNA is TGTGCCAGCAGTTATAGCGGGAGCGATGAGCAGTTCTTC.